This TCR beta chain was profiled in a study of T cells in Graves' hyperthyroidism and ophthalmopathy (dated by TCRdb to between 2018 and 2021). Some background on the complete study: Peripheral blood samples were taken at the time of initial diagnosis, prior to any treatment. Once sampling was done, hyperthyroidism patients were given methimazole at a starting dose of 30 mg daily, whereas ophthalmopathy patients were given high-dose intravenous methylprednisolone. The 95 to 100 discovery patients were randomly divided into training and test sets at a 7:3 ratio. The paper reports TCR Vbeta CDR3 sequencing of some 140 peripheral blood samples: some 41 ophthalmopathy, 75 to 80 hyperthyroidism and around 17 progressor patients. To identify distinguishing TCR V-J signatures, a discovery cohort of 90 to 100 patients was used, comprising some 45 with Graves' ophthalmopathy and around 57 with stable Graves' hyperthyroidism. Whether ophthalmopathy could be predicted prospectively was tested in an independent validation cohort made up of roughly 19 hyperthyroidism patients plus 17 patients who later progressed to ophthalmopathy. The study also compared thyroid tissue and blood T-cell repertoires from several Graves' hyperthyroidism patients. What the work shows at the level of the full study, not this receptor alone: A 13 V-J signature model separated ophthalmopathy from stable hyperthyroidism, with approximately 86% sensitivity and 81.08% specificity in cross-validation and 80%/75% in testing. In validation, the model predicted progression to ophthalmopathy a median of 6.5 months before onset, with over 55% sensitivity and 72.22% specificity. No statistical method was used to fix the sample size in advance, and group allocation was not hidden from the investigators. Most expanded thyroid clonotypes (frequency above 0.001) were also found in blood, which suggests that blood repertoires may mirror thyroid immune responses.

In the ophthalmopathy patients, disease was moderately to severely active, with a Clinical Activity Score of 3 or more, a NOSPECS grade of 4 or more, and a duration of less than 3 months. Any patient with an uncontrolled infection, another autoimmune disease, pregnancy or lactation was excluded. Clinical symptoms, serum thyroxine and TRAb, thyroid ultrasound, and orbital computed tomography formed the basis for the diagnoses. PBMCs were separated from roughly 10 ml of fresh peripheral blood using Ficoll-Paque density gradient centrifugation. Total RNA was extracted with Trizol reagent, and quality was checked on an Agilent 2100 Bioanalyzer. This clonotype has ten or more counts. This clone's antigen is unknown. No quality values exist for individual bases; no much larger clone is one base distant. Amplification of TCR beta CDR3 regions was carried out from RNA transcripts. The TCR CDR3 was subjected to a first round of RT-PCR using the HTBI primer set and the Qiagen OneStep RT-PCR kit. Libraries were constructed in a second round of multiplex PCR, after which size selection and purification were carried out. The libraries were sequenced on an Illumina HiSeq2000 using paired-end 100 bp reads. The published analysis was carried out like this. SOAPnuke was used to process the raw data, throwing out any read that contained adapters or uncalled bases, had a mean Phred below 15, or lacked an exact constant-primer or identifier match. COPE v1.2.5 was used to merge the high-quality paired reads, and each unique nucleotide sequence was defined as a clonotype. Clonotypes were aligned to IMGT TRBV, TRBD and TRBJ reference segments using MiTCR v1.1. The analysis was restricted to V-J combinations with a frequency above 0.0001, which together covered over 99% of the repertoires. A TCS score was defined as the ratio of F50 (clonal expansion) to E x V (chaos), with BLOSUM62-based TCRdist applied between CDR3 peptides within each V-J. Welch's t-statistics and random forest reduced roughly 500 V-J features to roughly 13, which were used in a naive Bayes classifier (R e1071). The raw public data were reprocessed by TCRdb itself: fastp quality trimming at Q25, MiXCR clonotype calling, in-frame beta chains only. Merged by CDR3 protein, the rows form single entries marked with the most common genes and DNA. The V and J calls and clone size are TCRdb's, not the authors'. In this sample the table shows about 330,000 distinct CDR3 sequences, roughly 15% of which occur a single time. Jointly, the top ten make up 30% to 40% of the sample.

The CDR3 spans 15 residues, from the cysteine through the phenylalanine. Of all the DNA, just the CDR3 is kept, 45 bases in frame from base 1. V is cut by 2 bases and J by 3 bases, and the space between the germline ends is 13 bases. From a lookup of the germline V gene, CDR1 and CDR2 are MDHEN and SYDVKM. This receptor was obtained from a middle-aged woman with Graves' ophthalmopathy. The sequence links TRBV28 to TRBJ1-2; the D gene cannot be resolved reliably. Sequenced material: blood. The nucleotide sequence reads TGTGCCAGCAGTTTAGGAGGGTTTTTTGACTATGGCTACACCTTC. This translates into CASSLGGFFDYGYTF.